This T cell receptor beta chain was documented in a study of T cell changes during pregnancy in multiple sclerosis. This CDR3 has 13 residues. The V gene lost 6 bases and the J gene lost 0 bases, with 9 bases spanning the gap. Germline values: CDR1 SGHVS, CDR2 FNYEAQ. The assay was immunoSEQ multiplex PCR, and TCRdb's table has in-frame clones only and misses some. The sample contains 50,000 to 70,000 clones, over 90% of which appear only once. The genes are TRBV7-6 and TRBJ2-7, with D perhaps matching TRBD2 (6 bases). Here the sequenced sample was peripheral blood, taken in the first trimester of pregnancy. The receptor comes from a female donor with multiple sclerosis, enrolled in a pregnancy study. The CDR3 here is CASRGGSSYEQYF. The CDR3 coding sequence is TGTGCCAGCAGGGGGGGTAGCTCCTACGAGCAGTACTTC. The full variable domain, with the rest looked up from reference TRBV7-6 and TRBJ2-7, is GAGVSQSPRYKVTKRGQDVALRCDPISGHVSLYWYRQALGQGPEFLTYFNYEAQQDKSGLPNDRFSAERPEGSISTLTIQRTEQRDSAMYRCASRGGSSYEQYFGPGTRLTVT.